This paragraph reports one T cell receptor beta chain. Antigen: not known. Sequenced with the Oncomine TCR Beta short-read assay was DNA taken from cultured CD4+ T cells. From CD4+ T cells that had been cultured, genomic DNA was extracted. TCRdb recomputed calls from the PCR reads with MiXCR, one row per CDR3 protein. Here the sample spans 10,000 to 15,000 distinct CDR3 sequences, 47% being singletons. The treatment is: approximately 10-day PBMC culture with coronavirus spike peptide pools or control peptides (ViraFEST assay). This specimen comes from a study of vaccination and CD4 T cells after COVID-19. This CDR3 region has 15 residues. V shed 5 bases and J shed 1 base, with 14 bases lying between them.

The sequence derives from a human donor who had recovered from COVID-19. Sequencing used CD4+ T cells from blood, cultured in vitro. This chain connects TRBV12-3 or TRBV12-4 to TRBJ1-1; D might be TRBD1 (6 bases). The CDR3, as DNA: TGTGCCAGCAGTCCTCAGGGGAGGGGGAACACTGAAGCTTTCTTT. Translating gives CASSPQGRGNTEAFF.